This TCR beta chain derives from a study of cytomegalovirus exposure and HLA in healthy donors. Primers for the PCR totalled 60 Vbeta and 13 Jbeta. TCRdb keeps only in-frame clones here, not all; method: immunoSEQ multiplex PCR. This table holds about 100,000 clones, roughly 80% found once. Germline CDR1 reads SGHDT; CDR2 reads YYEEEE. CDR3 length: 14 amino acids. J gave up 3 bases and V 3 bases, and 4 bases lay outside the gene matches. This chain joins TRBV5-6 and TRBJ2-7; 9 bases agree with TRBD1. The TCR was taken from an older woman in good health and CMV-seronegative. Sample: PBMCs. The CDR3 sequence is CASSSGTGIYEQYF. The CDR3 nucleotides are TGTGCCAGCAGCTCCGGGACAGGGATCTACGAGCAGTACTTC.